The 30 T cell receptor beta chains below were found in one sample sequenced in a study of blood T cell repertoires in COVID-19 (dated by TCRdb to between 2020 and 2021). Library preparation employed the immunoSEQ multiplex PCR assay. TCRdb holds this immuneACCESS table with in-frame rearrangements only. Some clones are missing; in checked studies, unresolved V genes explain under half, and the rest has no known cause. Present in this sample are under 350,000 clones, 85% to 90% of which were seen just once. About an eighth of the sample belongs to the ten largest clones. Sequences were obtained from peripheral blood. The receptor source for this set is a human donor in a cohort sampled during active COVID-19.

The gene calls are TRBV21-1 and TRBJ2-3; TRBD2 reflects the table's D call only, with no check against the DNA. TRBV21-1 has pseudogene status. The CDR3 covers 14 residues. This CDR3 is CASSNATSTDTQYF. The CDR3 DNA sequence: TGTGCCAGCAGCAACGCAACTAGCACAGATACGCAGTATTTT.

This rearrangement joins TRBV11-2 to TRBJ2-3; D is unclear. Trimming shortened V by 0 bases and J by 8 bases, and 12 bases separated the two germline ends. Germline V gene data show CDR1 as SGHAT and CDR2 as FQNNGV. The length of the CDR3 is 14 residues. CDR3 sequence (DNA): TGTGCCAGCAGCTTAGATCGTCGACTTGGTACGCAGTATTTT. It is translated as CASSLDRRLGTQYF.

The chain recombines TRBV19 with TRBJ2-3; a weak D match, TRBD1 (5 bases). V dropped 4 bases and J dropped 0 bases, with 14 bases sitting between them. This CDR3 is built from 16 residues. CDR1 is LNHDA and CDR2 is SQIVND in the germline V gene (reference sequence). Written as DNA, the CDR3 is TGTGCCAGTAGTAGAACAGGCGTTACTAGCACAGATACGCAGTATTTT. It yields the protein CASSRTGVTSTDTQYF.

This clone was seen more than once but under ten times. The chain employs TRBV5-1 and TRBJ2-2; 9 bases agree with TRBD2. Trimming at V came to 0 bases and at J to 6 bases, leaving 3 bases not matched to a gene. CDR1 and CDR2 (germline): SGHRS, YFSETQ. This CDR3 comprises 15 residues. This CDR3 is CASSLGGTSSGELFF. CDR3 DNA sequence: TGCGCCAGCAGCTTGGGGGGGACTAGCTCCGGGGAGCTGTTTTTT.

This clone has just a few counts. This sequence joins TRBV2 and TRBJ2-2, with D unresolved. V lost 2 bases and J lost 1, with 8 bases in between. Germline V lookup: CDR1 SNHLY, CDR2 FYNNEI. The CDR3 sequence is 15 residues long. The chain's CDR3 is CASSEWAGNTGELFF. CDR3 coding DNA: TGTGCCAGCAGTGAATGGGCAGGGAACACCGGGGAGCTGTTTTTT. Looking up the rest from reference TRBV2 and TRBJ2-2 gives the full variable domain: EPEVTQTPSHQVTQMGQEVILRCVPISNHLYFYWYRQILGQKVEFLVSFYNNEISEKSEIFDDQFSVERPDGSNFTLKIRSTKLEDSAMYFCASSEWAGNTGELFFGEGSRLTVL.

The chain has TRBV28 and TRBJ1-2; D ambiguous. CDR1 MDHEN and CDR2 SYDVKM come from the germline V gene. Between the trimmed V and J ends, which lost 3 bases and 1 base, there was a span of 12 bases. This CDR3 has 15 residues. The CDR3 coding sequence is TGTGCCAGCAGTTTGCGGTTTCGGAATAACTATGGCTACACCTTC. Translated: CASSLRFRNNYGYTF.

V usage is TRBV12-3 or TRBV12-4 and J usage is TRBJ2-2, with D hard to call. The ends were cut back, 4 bases at V and 7 bases at J, with 10 bases in the middle. The CDR3 totals 13 residues. For the CDR3, the DNA is TGTGCCAGCAGTTCCCTCACTGGCGGGGAGCTGTTTTTT. It specifies CASSSLTGGELFF.

The rearrangement links TRBV3-1 (or the pseudogene TRBV3-2) to TRBJ2-1, with D hard to call. The germline V gene has CDR1 LGHDT and CDR2 YNNKEL (reference sequence). The CDR3 loop spans 13 amino acids. V was clipped by 4 bases and J by 7 bases, with 11 bases between them. In nucleotides, the CDR3 is TGTGCCAGCAGCCTGAGGCCAGTTAATGAGCAGTTCTTC. It is translated as CASSLRPVNEQFF.

The chain carries TRBV5-4 and TRBJ1-1; 7 nucleotides match TRBD1. Germline V lookup: CDR1 SGHNT, CDR2 YYREEE (reference sequence). The CDR3 consists of 16 residues. V dropped 4 bases and J dropped 1; count of bases not matched to a gene: 10. The chain's CDR3 is CASSNGGRGRNTEAFF. CDR3 bases: TGTGCCAGCAGCAATGGCGGCAGGGGGAGGAACACTGAAGCTTTCTTT.

This sequence joins TRBV7-8 and TRBJ1-2; 10 bases are shared with TRBD1. CDR1 and CDR2 (germline): SGHVS, FQNEAQ. The ends lost 5 bases at V and 3 bases at J; junction bases unmatched: 6. The CDR3 covers 15 residues. DNA for the CDR3: TGTGCCAGCAGCGCCCGGGACAGGGGACACTATGGCTACACCTTC. This codes for CASSARDRGHYGYTF.

This clone occurred once. The chain couples TRBV19 to TRBJ2-2; 7 bases are shared with TRBD2. V was pared by 6 bases and J by 2 bases, with 9 bases of the junction left unmatched. This CDR3 spans 16 amino acids. Germline V CDR1 and CDR2: LNHDA, SQIVND (reference sequence). The CDR3 sequence: CASRASGTTNTGELFF. The CDR3 DNA sequence: TGTGCCAGTAGGGCCTCCGGGACTACAAACACCGGGGAGCTGTTTTTT.

The CDR3 nucleotides are TGTGCCAGCTCACCCCCGTCCTACTTAGTCGGGCAGTTCTTC. It yields the protein CASSPPSYLVGQFF. The chain recombines TRBV18 with TRBJ2-1; D gene unclear. This CDR3 is built from 14 residues. CDR1 is KGHSH, CDR2 LQKENI, per germline. Trimming shortened V by 3 bases and J by 12 bases, and 18 bases separated the two germline ends.

The chain is built from TRBV5-1 and TRBJ2-3, with 10 positions matching TRBD2. With V trimmed by 0 bases and J by 4 bases, 5 bases remained unmatched. Germline V lookup: CDR1 SGHRS, CDR2 YFSETQ. The CDR3 covers 16 residues. CDR3 bases: TGCGCCAGCAGCTTGGTCTCTAGCGGGAGTTCAGATACGCAGTATTTT. Translation: CASSLVSSGSSDTQYF.

The chain links TRBV9 to TRBJ2-7, with a possible D match to TRBD2 (5 bases). The V end was cut by 4 bases, the J end by 6 bases, with 20 bases between. The CDR3 has 15 residues. Germline V lookup: CDR1 SGDLS, CDR2 YYNGEE. CDR3 protein: CASSRRSELVFEQYF. CDR3 nucleotides: TGTGCCAGCAGCAGGCGATCTGAACTAGTCTTCGAGCAGTACTTC.

V is TRBV18 and J is TRBJ2-2; D is undetermined. The ends were cut back, 3 bases at V and 3 bases at J, with 11 bases in the middle. Germline V lookup: CDR1 KGHSH, CDR2 LQKENI. This CDR3 has 15 residues. The CDR3 coding sequence is TGTGCCAGCTCACCGGCCGGGTCCTACACCGGGGAGCTGTTTTTT. Its translation: CASSPAGSYTGELFF.

The V call is TRBV19, the J call TRBJ1-2; a weak D match, TRBD1 (6 bases). Between the trimmed V and J ends, which lost 0 bases and 4 bases, there was a span of 18 bases. The CDR3 sequence is 17 residues long. Germline assignment: CDR1 LNHDA and CDR2 SQIVND (reference sequence). Here the CDR3 DNA reads TGTGCCAGTAGTATAGATCGAGGCAGGACAGCGCTCTATGGCTACACCTTC. The encoded protein is CASSIDRGRTALYGYTF.

This clone occurred once. V and J are TRBV19 and TRBJ1-1; D unresolved. Germline CDR1 LNHDA, CDR2 SQIVND (reference sequence). Between the trimmed V and J ends, which lost 3 bases and 0 bases, there was a span of 8 bases. The length of the CDR3 is 14 residues. The CDR3 coding sequence is TGTGCCAGTAGTATGAGAGCTATGAACACTGAAGCTTTCTTT. It specifies CASSMRAMNTEAFF.

The V and J genes are TRBV12-3 or TRBV12-4 and TRBJ2-5, with 8 bases fitting TRBD2. V dropped 3 bases and J dropped 5; count of bases not matched to a gene: 2. This CDR3 is 13 amino acids long. The CDR3 sequence is CASSFSGGETQYF. The CDR3 region has the DNA TGTGCCAGCAGTTTCTCGGGGGGGGAGACCCAGTACTTC.

The chain carries TRBV7-9 and TRBJ1-1; no definite D call. Trimming took off 1 base at V and 2 bases at J, with 8 bases between the two ends. Germline CDR1 is SEHNR and CDR2 is FQNEAQ (reference sequence). The CDR3 consists of 14 residues. The CDR3 nucleotides are TGTGCCAGCAGCTTAGGGGCTGGAAACACTGAAGCTTTCTTT. Protein: CASSLGAGNTEAFF.

J is TRBJ1-1 and V is TRBV7-2, with TRBD1 as a possible D gene (6 bases). Deletions cut 8 bases from V and 3 bases from J, with 13 bases between. Per germline, CDR1 SGHTA and CDR2 FQGNSA. CDR3 length equals 13 residues. The CDR3 DNA reads TGTGCCAGCCGGTTGTACAGGGACACTGAAGCTTTCTTT. It specifies CASRLYRDTEAFF.

The V gene is TRBV2, the J gene TRBJ2-1; maybe TRBD1 (5 bases). In germline, CDR1 is SNHLY, CDR2 FYNNEI. V lost 4 bases and J lost 5, with 21 bases in between. The CDR3 is made up of 17 amino acids. CDR3 bases: TGTGCCAGCAGTGCCTACCTGAAAAGACCGACAGACAATGAGCAGTTCTTC. Translated: CASSAYLKRPTDNEQFF.

V and J are TRBV10-1 and TRBJ1-1, with D tentatively TRBD1 (6 bases). From germline, CDR1 is WNHNN and CDR2 SYGVQD (reference sequence). This CDR3 comprises 12 residues. Trimming took 3 bases from V and 10 from J, leaving 12 bases between them. The CDR3 coding sequence is TGCGCCAGCAGTGAACAGGGTATTGGAGCTTTCTTT. Translated: CASSEQGIGAFF.

This rearrangement joins TRBV28 to TRBJ2-5, with TRBD2 matching over 16 bases. V was pared by 7 bases and J by 5 bases, with 7 bases of the junction left unmatched. There are 16 residues in the CDR3. CDR1 and CDR2 (germline): MDHEN, SYDVKM. The CDR3 region is CASTGTSGRAWETQYF. The CDR3 DNA sequence: TGTGCCAGCACCGGGACTAGCGGGAGGGCCTGGGAGACCCAGTACTTC.

J is TRBJ2-7 and V is TRBV19; 13 positions agree with TRBD2. The CDR3 is made up of 15 amino acids. CDR1 is LNHDA and CDR2 is SQIVND in the germline V gene (reference sequence). V was pared by 6 bases and J by 3 bases, with 5 bases of the junction left unmatched. CDR3 bases: TGTGCCAGTAGGCCGGGACTAGCGGGAAACTACGAGCAGTACTTC. Translation: CASRPGLAGNYEQYF.

This clone was observed once. The rearrangement joins TRBV7-2 to TRBJ2-7; 8 nucleotides align to TRBD2. Germline-derived CDR1 and CDR2 are SGHTA and FQGNSA. The CDR3 extends over 13 amino acids. Trimming at V came to 5 bases and at J to 6 bases, leaving 6 bases not matched to a gene. The DNA for the CDR3 is TGTGCCAGCAGCCCCGGGAGGGGAGGCGAGCAGTACTTC. Translation: CASSPGRGGEQYF.

This sequence joins TRBV6-5 and TRBJ2-5; 10 bases map to TRBD1. CDR1 is MNHEY, CDR2 SVGAGI, per germline. The trim removed 2 bases at V and 5 bases at J, leaving 5 bases unmatched. The CDR3 is 15 residues long. DNA for the CDR3: TGTGCCAGCAGTTACCGGGACAGGGGCGGGGAGACCCAGTACTTC. Its translation is CASSYRDRGGETQYF.

This chain links TRBV27 with TRBJ2-7, with 11 bases fitting TRBD2. Germline CDR1 and CDR2: MNHEY and SMNVEV (reference sequence). Trimming took 6 bases from V and 2 from J; bases not matched to a gene: 15. The CDR3 spans 18 residues. The DNA of the CDR3 is TGTGCCAGCAGCCCAGGGGGCGGGGGACTAGCGGTCACCTACGAGCAGTACTTC. Protein product: CASSPGGGGLAVTYEQYF.

This chain links TRBV5-1 with TRBJ2-3; no clear D gene. Trimming removed 3 bases from V and 0 bases from J, with 14 bases in between. Looked up from germline, CDR1 is SGHRS and CDR2 is YFSETQ. The length of the CDR3 is 16 residues. The CDR3 DNA sequence: TGCGCCAGCAGCTATGCCGGTATGCCTAGCACAGATACGCAGTATTTT. Its protein is CASSYAGMPSTDTQYF.

This chain uses TRBV27 with TRBJ2-1; TRBD2 matches at 12 bases. Germline loops: CDR1 MNHEY, CDR2 SMNVEV (reference sequence). The CDR3 loop spans 15 amino acids. The V and J ends lost 8 bases and 8 bases, in that order; junction bases with no gene match: 10. CDR3 in amino acids: CASRLGLAGGDEQFF. The DNA of the CDR3 is TGTGCCAGCCGATTGGGACTAGCGGGCGGTGATGAGCAGTTCTTC.

This chain connects TRBV28 to TRBJ2-1, with TRBD2 as a possible D gene (6 bases). Germline lookup yields CDR1 MDHEN and CDR2 SYDVKM. The CDR3 covers 14 residues. V dropped 8 bases and J dropped 3 bases, with 14 bases sitting between them. CDR3 coding DNA: TGTGCCAGCCAACCGGGACTTATCTACAATGAGCAGTTCTTC. Translation: CASQPGLIYNEQFF.